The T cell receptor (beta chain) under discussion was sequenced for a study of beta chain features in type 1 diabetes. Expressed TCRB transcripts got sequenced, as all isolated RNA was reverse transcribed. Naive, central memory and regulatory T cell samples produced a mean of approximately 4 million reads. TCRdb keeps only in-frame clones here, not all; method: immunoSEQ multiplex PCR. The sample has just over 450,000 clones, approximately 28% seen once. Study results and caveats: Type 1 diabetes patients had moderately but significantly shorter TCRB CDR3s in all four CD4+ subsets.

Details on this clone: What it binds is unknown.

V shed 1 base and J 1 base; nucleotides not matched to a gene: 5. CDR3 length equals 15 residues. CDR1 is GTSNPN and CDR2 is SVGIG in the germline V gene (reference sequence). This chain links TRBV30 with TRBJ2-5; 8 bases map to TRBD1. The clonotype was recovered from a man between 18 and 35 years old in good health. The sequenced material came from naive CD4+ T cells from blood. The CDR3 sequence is CAWSGRTGTQETQYF. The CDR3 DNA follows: TGTGCCTGGAGTGGAAGGACAGGGACCCAAGAGACCCAGTACTTC.